The source of this T cell receptor (beta chain) is a study of blood T cell repertoires in COVID-19. Study-wide background: COVID-19 samples collected from the United States, Italy and Spain covered acute and convalescent phases.

Measured with immunoSEQ multiplex PCR; TCRdb has only the in-frame clones, and not every one. The sample yields some 150,000 clones, roughly four fifths seen once. This sequence was found in a woman aged 50 to 60 with active or convalescent COVID-19. The sequenced sample was peripheral blood.

This chain's CDR3 is CASSLGGSLETQYF. As DNA, the CDR3 is TGTGCCAGCAGCTTGGGGGGAAGCCTGGAGACCCAGTACTTC. The chain combines TRBV7-8 with TRBJ2-5; possible D gene TRBD2, 6 bases. From germline, CDR1 is SGHVS and CDR2 FQNEAQ. V lost 3 bases and J 5 bases, leaving 13 bases between the germline ends. This CDR3 comprises 14 residues.